This T cell receptor beta chain was sequenced for a study of T cells in Graves' hyperthyroidism and ophthalmopathy. Regarding the study as a whole: The authors' 13 V-J model separated ophthalmopathy from stable hyperthyroidism. Peripheral blood also featured most of the thyroid clonotypes expanded above 0.001.

With 6 bases clipped from V and 5 bases from J, the junction kept 9 bases outside the gene matches. The CDR3 spans 13 residues. Germline values: CDR1 SQVTM, CDR2 ANQGSEA. This clonotype appeared a few times. Its specificity is not known. Authors of the study amplified TCR beta CDR3 regions from RNA transcripts. First-round RT-PCR with HTBI primers amplified the TCR CDR3 region. TCRdb recomputed calls from the multiplex PCR reads with MiXCR, one row per CDR3 protein. Of a few hundred thousand distinct CDR3 sequences in the sample, over 35% were seen once. The gene calls are TRBV29-1 and TRBJ2-5; 7 bases are a match to TRBD1. The clonotype comes from an adult woman with Graves' disease, either hyperthyroidism or ophthalmopathy (not recorded which). The sequencing input was peripheral blood or thyroid tissue (not recorded which). The CDR3 reads CSVALGGAETQYF. CDR3 DNA sequence: TGCAGCGTGGCTCTAGGGGGCGCGGAGACCCAGTACTTC.